This T cell receptor beta chain was obtained from a study of OX40 agonist ivuxolimab in advanced cancers. Notes on this clone: Its antigen is not identified.

The germline V gene encodes CDR1 SNHLY and CDR2 FYNNEI. V lost 4 bases, J lost 7 bases, and 5 bases stayed unmatched. This CDR3 region has 15 residues. Only in-frame clones appear in the TCRdb table, and some are missing; sequencing was by immunoSEQ multiplex PCR. The data show about 36,000 clones, more than 65% seen once. Notes on the study in general: CD4+ and CD8+ blood T cells expanded clonally by week 6 at 0.1 to 3.0 mg/kg.

Patients with autoimmune history or systemic immunosuppression were excluded. V gene TRBV2 combines with J gene TRBJ2-5; 14 bases map to TRBD2. This receptor was obtained from an adult with an advanced solid tumor such as melanoma, head and neck, liver or kidney cancer. The sequenced sample was CD4+ or CD8+ T cells sorted from blood, obtained in a trial of the OX40 agonist ivuxolimab. The chain's CDR3 is CASSGTSGGHMTQYF. The CDR3 coding sequence is TGTGCCAGCAGTGGGACTAGCGGGGGGCATATGACCCAGTACTTC.